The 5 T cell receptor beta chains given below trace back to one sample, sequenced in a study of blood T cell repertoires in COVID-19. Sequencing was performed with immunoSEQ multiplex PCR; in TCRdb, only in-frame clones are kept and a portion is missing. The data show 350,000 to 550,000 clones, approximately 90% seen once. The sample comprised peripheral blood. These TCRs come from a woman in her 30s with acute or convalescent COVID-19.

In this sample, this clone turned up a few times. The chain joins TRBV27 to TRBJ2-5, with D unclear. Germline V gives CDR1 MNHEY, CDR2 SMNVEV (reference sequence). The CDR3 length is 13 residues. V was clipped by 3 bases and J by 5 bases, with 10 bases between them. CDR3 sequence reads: CASSFSPVETQYF. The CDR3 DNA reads TGTGCCAGCAGTTTCTCCCCGGTGGAGACCCAGTACTTC.

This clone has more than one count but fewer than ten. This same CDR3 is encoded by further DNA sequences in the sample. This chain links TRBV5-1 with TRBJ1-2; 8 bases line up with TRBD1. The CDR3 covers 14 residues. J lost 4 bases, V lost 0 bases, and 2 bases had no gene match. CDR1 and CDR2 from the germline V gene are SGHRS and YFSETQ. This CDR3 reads CASSLGDRGYGYTF. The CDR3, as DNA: TGCGCCAGCAGCTTGGGAGACAGGGGCTATGGCTACACCTTC.

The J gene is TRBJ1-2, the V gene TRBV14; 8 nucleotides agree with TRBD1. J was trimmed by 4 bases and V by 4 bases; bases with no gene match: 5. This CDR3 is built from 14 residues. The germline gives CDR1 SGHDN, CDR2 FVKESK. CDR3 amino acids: CASSPGTGGYGYTF. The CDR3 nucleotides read TGTGCCAGCAGCCCCGGTACAGGGGGCTATGGCTACACCTTC.

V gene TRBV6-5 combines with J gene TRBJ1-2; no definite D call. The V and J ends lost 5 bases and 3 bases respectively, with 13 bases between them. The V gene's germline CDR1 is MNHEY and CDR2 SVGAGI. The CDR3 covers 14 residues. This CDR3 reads CASSQPGSHYGYTF. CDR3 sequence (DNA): TGTGCCAGCAGTCAACCGGGAAGTCACTATGGCTACACCTTC.

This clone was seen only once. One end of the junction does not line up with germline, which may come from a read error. The CDR3 DNA follows: TGTGCCAGCAGTGACTCGAGGGGGACTAGGCCCCTCCACTTT. Translating gives CASSDSRGTRPLHF. The J gene is TRBJ1-6, the V gene TRBV6-5; TRBD1 is a possible D gene (6 bases). Germline CDR1 MNHEY, CDR2 SVGAGI. The CDR3 is 14 amino acids.